This entry lists 2 T cell receptor beta chains sequenced from one sample in a study of T cell responses to AZD1222 COVID-19 vaccine. Profiled with immunoSEQ multiplex PCR; TCRdb holds only in-frame clones, not every one. The sample lists 150,000 or so clones, approximately 92% occurring once. This material consisted of peripheral blood, taken on day 0 of AZD1222 vaccination. These receptor sequences come from an adult in good health.

J is TRBJ1-5 and V is TRBV7-9; weak D call: TRBD1 (6 bases). The germline V gene encodes CDR1 SEHNR and CDR2 FQNEAQ (reference sequence). CDR3 size: 14 residues. The V and J ends lost 7 bases and 3 bases respectively, with 13 bases between them. CDR3 nucleotides: TGTGCCAGCACTACAGGGTCTTCCAATCAGCCCCAGCATTTT. This translates into CASTTGSSNQPQHF.

V is TRBV3-1 (or the pseudogene TRBV3-2) and J is TRBJ2-5; no clear D gene. V was pared by 1 base and J by 5 bases, with 2 bases between. Per the germline V gene, CDR1 is LGHDT and CDR2 is YNNKEL (reference sequence). The CDR3 contains 11 residues. The CDR3: CASSQVETQYF. The CDR3 DNA sequence: TGTGCCAGCAGCCAAGTCGAGACCCAGTACTTC.